What follows is one TCR beta chain and its context. The sample is drawn from a study of control samples from healthy donors and cancer patients. Some clones are missing from TCRdb's copy, which holds only in-frame ones; the method was immunoSEQ multiplex PCR. The table shows 400,000 to 500,000 clones, with more than 80% occurring only once. The CDR3 covers 12 residues. Germline assignment: CDR1 SGHDN and CDR2 FVKESK. Between the trimmed V and J ends, which lost 4 bases and 7 bases, there was a span of 10 bases. J is TRBJ1-2 and V is TRBV14; D gene unclear. Sequencing was done on a sample of PBMCs. This receptor was obtained from a man aged 35 to 55 with head and neck cancer. The CDR3 reads CASSPFRGGYTF. The CDR3 bases are TGTGCCAGCAGCCCCTTCCGAGGTGGCTACACCTTC.